A selection of T cell receptor beta chains follows, all from one sample in a study of shared clonotypes between healthy human individuals. Assay: immunoSEQ multiplex PCR; the TCRdb copy retains only in-frame clones and omits some. In the table there are millions of clones, about 93% of which are singletons. What was sequenced was naive CD8+ T cells from PBMCs. These TCRs come from a man between 18 and 29 years old in good health. Some clones in this sample may be carry-over from other donors' samples. The CDR3 runs from the conserved cysteine through the conserved F or W. D genes are given only for firm matches. Some rows mark clone size as missing; the rest say once, few, many or name a class of expanded clone.

TRBD1,TRBJ2-2,TRBV14,.,TGTGCCAGCAGCTCCCCGACAGGGGAAGCGATTAGCGGGGAGCTGTTTTTT,CASSSPTGEAISGELFF
.,TRBJ2-7,TRBV21-1,.,TGTGCCAGCAGCTCCCGCGGAGGCCCGCCAGGGGGCGCTTACGAGCAGTACTTC,CASSSRGGPPGGAYEQYF
.,TRBJ2-2,TRBV7-9,.,TGTGCCAGCAGCTCGCGATTTGGCACCGGGGAGCTGTTTTTT,CASSSRFGTGELFF
.,TRBJ2-7,TRBV27,.,TGTGCCAGCAGTTTAACCGGGATACCCTACGAGCAGTACTTC,CASSLTGIPYEQYF
.,TRBJ1-5,TRBV27,.,TGTGCCAGCAGTTTATTGTGGGGAGGGCCCGCGGAATCAGCCCAGCATTTT,CASSLLWGGPAESAQHF
TRBD1,TRBJ1-1,TRBV5-1,.,TGCGCCAGCAGCTTGGCGGGACAGTCTGAAGCTTTCTTT,CASSLAGQSEAFF
.,TRBJ1-2,TRBV28,.,TGTGCCAGCAGTCGAGAACAGTCGATCAATGGCTACACCTTC,CASSREQSINGYTF
.,TRBJ2-5,TRBV7-8,.,TGTGCCAGCAGCTTGCCTGGTTCCGACCGAGAGACCCAGTACTTC,CASSLPGSDRETQYF
TRBD2,TRBJ2-1,TRBV27,once,TGTGCCAGCAGTTTAGGACTAGCGGGCGGTACCTCAGGTGAGCAGTTCTTC,CASSLGLAGGTSGEQFF
.,TRBJ1-1,TRBV6-5,.,TGTGCCAGCAGCTTCCGGACGGGGAACACTGAAGCTTTCTTT,CASSFRTGNTEAFF
.,TRBJ2-7,TRBV27,.,TGTGCCAGCAGTTTAAAAGGGGAGAGGTACGAGCAGTACTTC,CASSLKGERYEQYF
TRBD1,TRBJ1-1,TRBV6-5,.,TGTGCCAGCAGTCAAACGGACAGGAGGAACACTGAAGCTTTCTTT,CASSQTDRRNTEAFF
.,TRBJ2-3,TRBV13,.,TGTGCCAGCAGCCCCGGGGTACACCTCACAGATACGCAGTATTTT,CASSPGVHLTDTQYF
TRBD1,TRBJ1-6,TRBV7-9,.,TGTGCCAGCAGCCACGGACAGGCGGCTAATTCACCCCTCCACTTT,CASSHGQAANSPLHF
TRBD2,TRBJ2-6,TRBV9,.,TGTGCCAGCAGCGTAGATTGGCGGGAGGGCCTTGGGGCCAACGTCCTGACTTTC,CASSVDWREGLGANVLTF
TRBD2,TRBJ2-2,TRBV4-1,.,TGCGCCAGCAGATGGCGGGAGGGCCTCACCGGGGAGCTGTTTTTT,CASRWREGLTGELFF
.,TRBJ1-5,TRBV6-1,.,TGTGCCAGCAGTGATATCCCCGGGCCCCAGCATTTT,CASSDIPGPQHF
.,TRBJ2-5,TRBV7-9,.,TGTGCCAGCAGCTCGGGAAAATCAGCGCAAGAGACCCAGTACTTC,CASSSGKSAQETQYF
.,TRBJ2-7,TRBV27,.,TGTGCCAGCAGACCTACTAGGGAAGATTACGAGCAGTACTTC,CASRPTREDYEQYF
.,TRBJ2-3,TRBV4-1,.,TGCGCCAGCAGCCAAGATGCCCCGAGGGGCACAGATACGCAGTATTTT,CASSQDAPRGTDTQYF
.,TRBJ2-7,TRBV5-1,.,TGCGCCAGCAGCTCGTTGGAAGGGGGGCAGCGCGAGCAGTACTTC,CASSSLEGGQREQYF
.,TRBJ2-5,TRBV5-6,.,TGTGCCAGCAGCCGCGTAGAGGCCCAAGAGACCCAGTACTTC,CASSRVEAQETQYF
.,TRBJ2-7,TRBV9,.,TGTGCCAGCAGCGTAGAGGGCCGATCCTACGAGCAGTACTTC,CASSVEGRSYEQYF
TRBD2,TRBJ2-5,TRBV18,.,TGTGCCAGCTCAACCCTCGCCGGGACTAAGGAGACCCAGTACTTC,CASSTLAGTKETQYF
TRBD2,TRBJ2-1,TRBV4-1,.,TGCGCCAGCAGCCAAGTTCGGGGACTAGCGCGTACCCGAGGCGACAATGAGCAGTTCTTC,CASSQVRGLARTRGDNEQFF
.,TRBJ2-2,TRBV7-9,.,TGTGCCAGCAGCCCGCCAGGGGACACCGGGGAGCTGTTTTTT,CASSPPGDTGELFF
TRBD2,TRBJ2-7,TRBV4-2,.,TGTGCCAGCAGCGTAACTAGCGGGGGTTCCTACGAGCAGTACTTC,CASSVTSGGSYEQYF
TRBD1,TRBJ2-1,TRBV5-1,.,TGCGCCAGCGAATGGACAGGGTTCGGAACCAATGAGCAGTTCTTC,CASEWTGFGTNEQFF
TRBD2,TRBJ2-2,TRBV13,.,TGTGCCAGCAGCTTGGGCGGGAGAGCAGGGGAGCTGTTTTTT,CASSLGGRAGELFF
.,TRBJ1-1,TRBV7-8,.,TGTGCCAGCAGCTTAACCCACAGAGCAGACACCATGAACACTGAAGCTTTCTTT,CASSLTHRADTMNTEAFF
.,TRBJ1-1,TRBV6-5,.,TGTGCCAGCAGTTACCGGCAGGGCATCGAAGCTTTCTTT,CASSYRQGIEAFF
TRBD1,TRBJ1-2,TRBV6-5,few,TGTGCCAGCAGTGACAGGGGATCAGGCTACACCTTC,CASSDRGSGYTF
.,TRBJ1-5,TRBV27,.,TGTGCCAGCAGTTTATCTTTTGGTCCCAATCAGCCCCAGCATTTT,CASSLSFGPNQPQHF
TRBD2,TRBJ2-3,TRBV7-9,.,TGTGCCAGCAGCCCAGGACTAGCGGATAGCACAGATACGCAGTATTTT,CASSPGLADSTDTQYF
.,TRBJ2-1,TRBV4-1,.,TGCGCCAGCAGCCAAGGTTCGTCGACTCTACTGGAGCAGTTCTTC,CASSQGSSTLLEQFF
TRBD1,TRBJ2-5,TRBV28,.,TGTGCCAGCAGTTTTAAGGGACAGGGGATTCAAGAGACCCAGTACTTC,CASSFKGQGIQETQYF
TRBD1,TRBJ2-3,TRBV9,once,TGTGCCAGCAGCGTGACAGGGACAGGGACGCAGTATTTT,CASSVTGTGTQYF
TRBD2,TRBJ2-3,TRBV6-4,.,TGTGCCAGCAGTGGGGCTAGCGGGAGTTTGGATACGCAGTATTTT,CASSGASGSLDTQYF
TRBD1,TRBJ2-5,TRBV6-1,.,TGTGCCAGCAACCTAGGGGGCTTTGGGGAGACCCAGTACTTC,CASNLGGFGETQYF
TRBD2,TRBJ2-7,TRBV28,.,TGTGCCAGCAGACTAGCGGGGAGCTCCTACGAGCAGTACTTC,CASRLAGSSYEQYF
TRBD2,TRBJ2-3,TRBV19,.,TGTGCCAGTAGTATAGCCGGGACTAGCGGGAGTGAGGCAGATACGCAGTATTTT,CASSIAGTSGSEADTQYF
.,TRBJ1-2,TRBV5-4,once,TGTGCCAGCAGCTTGCGCGGACACTACTATGGCTACACCTTC,CASSLRGHYYGYTF